Below, 21 T cell receptor beta chains from the same sample are listed, as sequenced in a study of cytomegalovirus exposure and HLA in healthy donors (dated 2017 in TCRdb). Libraries were constructed by the immunoSEQ multiplex PCR assay. For the multiplex PCR, a mixture combining 60 forward primers for TCR Vbeta segments and 13 reverse primers for TCR Jbeta segments was used. Held by TCRdb, this immuneACCESS table contains in-frame sequences only and omits some clones. Under half of the omission traces to an unresolved V gene where checked; the cause of the rest is unknown. Present in this sample are approximately 77,000 clones, over 60% of which were seen just once. The ten largest clonotypes hold around 10% of the sample. Sequencing input: PBMCs. The receptors here all came from a male donor in good health and CMV-seropositive.

This sequence joins TRBV30 and TRBJ1-1; tentatively, D is TRBD1 (6 bases). With 3 bases removed from V and 4 bases from J, the gap between germline ends came to 12 bases. The CDR3 extends over 13 amino acids. Germline CDR1 and CDR2: GTSNPN and SVGIG (reference sequence). CDR3 amino acids: CAWRGMGATEAFF. CDR3 nucleotide sequence: TGTGCCTGGAGGGGGATGGGGGCCACTGAAGCTTTCTTT.

The CDR3: CASSLIDRSYGYTF. The DNA of the CDR3 is TGTGCCAGCAGCTTAATCGACAGGAGCTATGGCTACACCTTC. The chain uses TRBV7-9 and TRBJ1-2; maybe TRBD1 (6 bases). V was clipped by 2 bases and J by 4 bases, with 11 bases between them. The CDR3 loop spans 14 amino acids. Germline V gene lookup returns CDR1 SEHNR and CDR2 FQNEAQ (reference sequence).

The chain links TRBV5-3 to TRBJ1-1, with 9 bases matching TRBD1. TRBV5-3 is an ORF, with its function uncertain. The CDR3 is 15 residues long. Trimming removed 4 bases from V and 0 bases from J; junction bases left unmatched: 4. CDR3 nucleotides: TGTGCCAGAAGCCGGACAGGGGCCCTGAACACTGAAGCTTTCTTT. It is translated as CARSRTGALNTEAFF.

The chain combines TRBV27 with TRBJ2-3; 7 nucleotides align to TRBD2. Trimming took 5 bases from V and 6 from J; bases not matched to a gene: 14. Germline V lookup: CDR1 MNHEY, CDR2 SMNVEV (reference sequence). The CDR3 totals 16 residues. The CDR3 DNA reads as TGTGCCAGCAGTCTTCGGGTAGCGGGCCCCCCCGATACGCAGTATTTT. It yields the protein CASSLRVAGPPDTQYF.

V usage is TRBV5-1 and J usage is TRBJ2-7, with D uncertain. The CDR3 consists of 15 residues. The germline V and J ends were trimmed by 5 bases and 2 bases, with 17 bases remaining between them. Germline V gene lookup returns CDR1 SGHRS and CDR2 YFSETQ. The CDR3 DNA reads as TGCGCCAGCAGTCCCGGTGAGCGCAGACCCTACGAGCAGTACTTC. Translating gives CASSPGERRPYEQYF.

This chain joins TRBV5-1 and TRBJ1-3, with D uncertain. The CDR3 totals 16 residues. Germline V gives CDR1 SGHRS, CDR2 YFSETQ. Trimming pared 5 bases from V and 4 bases from J, leaving 19 bases between. This CDR3 reads CASSATYGESGNTIYF. The CDR3 DNA is TGCGCCAGCAGTGCCACTTACGGGGAAAGCGGAAACACCATATATTTT. The variable domain in full, with the rest retrieved from reference TRBV5-1 and TRBJ1-3, is KAGVTQTPRYLIKTRGQQVTLSCSPISGHRSVSWYQQTPGQGLQFLFEYFSETQRNKGNFPGRFSGRQFSNSRSEMNVSTLELGDSALYLCASSATYGESGNTIYFGEGSWLTVV.

This chain uses TRBV6-1 with TRBJ2-3; 7 bases match TRBD1. CDR3 length: 14 residues. The J segment lost 0 bases and the V segment lost 9 bases, leaving 6 bases of the junction unmatched. Germline-derived CDR1 and CDR2 are MNHNS and SASEGT. The CDR3 sequence is CASRQGASTDTQYF. CDR3 in DNA: TGTGCCAGTAGACAGGGCGCGAGCACAGATACGCAGTATTTT.

V is TRBV15 and J is TRBJ1-5; unclear D gene. Germline assignment: CDR1 LNHNV and CDR2 YYDKDF (reference sequence). The CDR3 runs to 14 residues. The V end was cut by 2 bases, the J end by 6 bases, with 11 bases between. Written as DNA, the CDR3 is TGTGCCACCAGCAGAAAACAGAACAGTCAGCCCCAGCATTTT. Translating it yields CATSRKQNSQPQHF. The whole variable domain, remainder taken from reference TRBV15 and TRBJ1-5, is DAMVIQNPRYQVTQFGKPVTLSCSQTLNHNVMYWYQQKSSQAPKLLFHYYDKDFNNEADTPDNFQSRRPNTSFCFLDIRSPGLGDTAMYLCATSRKQNSQPQHFGDGTRLSIL.

This chain joins TRBV4-1 and TRBJ2-5; possibly TRBD1 for D (5 bases). Per germline, CDR1 MGHRA and CDR2 YSYEKL. The CDR3 contains 13 residues. V lost 4 bases and J lost 3, with 9 bases in between. CDR3: CASSLQTEETQYF. The CDR3 coding sequence is TGCGCCAGCAGCCTTCAGACAGAAGAGACCCAGTACTTC.

The chain recombines TRBV6-5 with TRBJ1-6; D may be TRBD1 (5 bases). V lost 5 bases, J lost 7 bases, and 12 bases lay in between. In germline, CDR1 is MNHEY, CDR2 SVGAGI. This CDR3 has 14 amino acids. CDR3 loop: CASSPGHGNSPLHF. The CDR3 nucleotides are TGTGCCAGCAGTCCCGGACACGGAAATTCACCCCTCCACTTT.

V and J are TRBV19 and TRBJ2-7, with TRBD2 matching 11 bases. The CDR3 loop spans 18 amino acids. Germline CDR1 LNHDA, CDR2 SQIVND (reference sequence). J was trimmed by 2 bases and V by 3 bases; bases with no gene match: 12. The CDR3: CASSIGGSGRGTTYEQYF. The CDR3 DNA is TGTGCCAGTAGTATTGGTGGTAGCGGGAGGGGGACAACCTACGAGCAGTACTTC.

This chain joins TRBV5-1 and TRBJ1-1; tentative D call: TRBD1 (6 bases). The V end lost 1 base, the J end lost 6 bases, and 16 bases lay between the germline ends. Germline-derived CDR1 and CDR2 are SGHRS and YFSETQ. CDR3 length: 15 amino acids. The CDR3 coding sequence is TGCGCCAGCAGCTTGCGGTCAGGGGATAGGGCTGAAGCTTTCTTT. The encoded protein is CASSLRSGDRAEAFF. The complete variable domain, with remaining parts taken from reference TRBV5-1 and TRBJ1-1, reads KAGVTQTPRYLIKTRGQQVTLSCSPISGHRSVSWYQQTPGQGLQFLFEYFSETQRNKGNFPGRFSGRQFSNSRSEMNVSTLELGDSALYLCASSLRSGDRAEAFFGQGTRLTVV.

This clone was counted once. The chain is built from TRBV15 and TRBJ1-1; D remains ambiguous. The CDR3 sequence is 15 residues long. V was shortened by 0 bases and J by 0 bases, with 8 bases between the two germline ends. Germline-derived CDR1 and CDR2 are LNHNV and YYDKDF (reference sequence). The CDR3 coding sequence is TGTGCCACCAGCAGAGATGGGGAGGTGAACACTGAAGCTTTCTTT. It translates to CATSRDGEVNTEAFF.

The chain joins TRBV5-1 to TRBJ2-1; 14 nucleotides match TRBD2. The CDR3 spans 16 residues. Germline V gene data show CDR1 as SGHRS and CDR2 as YFSETQ. V trimming: 1 base; J trimming: 8 bases; junction bases outside the gene matches: 5. As DNA, the CDR3 is TGCGCCAGCAGCTTGTCGACTAGCGGGAGGGCGGATGAGCAGTTCTTC. This sequence encodes CASSLSTSGRADEQFF. The entire variable domain, with the rest obtained from reference TRBV5-1 and TRBJ2-1, is as follows: KAGVTQTPRYLIKTRGQQVTLSCSPISGHRSVSWYQQTPGQGLQFLFEYFSETQRNKGNFPGRFSGRQFSNSRSEMNVSTLELGDSALYLCASSLSTSGRADEQFFGPGTRLTVL.

This clone was recorded a few times. The chain couples TRBV7-9 to TRBJ1-1; 8 bases map to TRBD1. Per the germline V gene, CDR1 is SEHNR and CDR2 is FQNEAQ (reference sequence). This CDR3 is 15 amino acids long. With 5 bases clipped from V and 1 base from J, the junction kept 6 bases outside the gene matches. CDR3: CASSPRTGRNTEAFF. As DNA, the CDR3 is TGTGCCAGCAGCCCCCGGACAGGGAGGAACACTGAAGCTTTCTTT.

The chain is built from TRBV2 and TRBJ2-5; 9 bases agree with TRBD2. From germline, CDR1 is SNHLY and CDR2 FYNNEI. This CDR3 region has 15 residues. V lost 6 bases to trimming and J lost 5 bases; unmatched junction nucleotides: 10. Here the CDR3 DNA reads TGTGCCAGCAGGGACCCTAGCGGGGCGGGTGAGACCCAGTACTTC. Its protein product is CASRDPSGAGETQYF.

This chain uses TRBV30 with TRBJ1-1, with 8 bases lining up with TRBD1. CDR1 is GTSNPN, CDR2 SVGIG, per germline (reference sequence). The CDR3 is 13 residues long. With 7 bases clipped from V and 3 bases from J, the junction kept 7 bases outside the gene matches. The CDR3 DNA reads TGTGCCTCAGACAGGGGAGCGTACACTGAAGCTTTCTTT. Translating it yields CASDRGAYTEAFF.

This clone showed up just once. The chain combines TRBV5-5 with TRBJ1-2, with D possibly being TRBD1 (6 bases). CDR1 and CDR2 (germline): SGHKS, YYEKEE (reference sequence). This CDR3 is built from 16 residues. V dropped 0 bases and J dropped 5 bases, with 17 bases sitting between them. CDR3 loop: CASSLDPSGHGYGYTF. The CDR3 nucleotides are TGTGCCAGCAGCTTGGACCCCTCGGGACATGGATATGGCTACACCTTC.

V and J are TRBV6-1 and TRBJ2-1, with unresolved D. This CDR3 contains 14 residues. V lost 5 bases to trimming and J lost 8 bases, with 16 bases between them. CDR1 and CDR2 from the germline V gene are MNHNS and SASEGT. The DNA for the CDR3 is TGTGCCAGCAGTCTAGACCGACCCCGGGATGAGCAGTTCTTC. It yields the protein CASSLDRPRDEQFF.

The chain combines TRBV9 with TRBJ2-7, with D perhaps TRBD2 (6 bases). Trimming left V 0 bases short and J 5 bases short, with 15 bases between. This CDR3 comprises 15 residues. Germline loops: CDR1 SGDLS, CDR2 YYNGEE. CDR3 nucleotides: TGTGCCAGCAGCGTAGCTACTACTAGCCCACACGAGCAGTACTTC. It codes for CASSVATTSPHEQYF. The whole variable domain, filled in from reference TRBV9 and TRBJ2-7, reads DSGVTQTPKHLITATGQRVTLRCSPRSGDLSVYWYQQSLDQGLQFLIQYYNGEERAKGNILERFSAQQFPDLHSELNLSSLELGDSALYFCASSVATTSPHEQYFGPGTRLTVT.

The chain links TRBV4-3 to TRBJ2-2; 7 bases map to TRBD1. There are 14 residues in the CDR3. Germline V lookup: CDR1 LGHNA, CDR2 YSLEER. Trimming removed 3 bases from V and 3 bases from J; junction bases left unmatched: 1. For the CDR3, the DNA is TGCGCCAGCAGCCAGGGACAGCACACCGGGGAGCTGTTTTTT. Translating it yields CASSQGQHTGELFF.